This TCR beta chain was obtained from a study of neurological immune-mediated disorders. With 10-nucleotide random UMIs, 5'RACE was used to make the cDNA. Over 160 million TCR-beta sequences, together covering 15-18 subjects, were produced by every individual sequencing run that was carried out. TCRdb analysed the 5' RACE reads with MiXCR anew, one entry per CDR3 protein. The table shows roughly 60,000 distinct CDR3 sequences, with approximately 4% occurring only once. Findings of the study overall: HTLV-1-associated myelopathy led in TCR clonal expansion, while multiple sclerosis ranked lowest, below healthy controls.

This clonotype has a handful of counts. What it binds is unknown. Looked up from germline, CDR1 is SGDLS and CDR2 is YYNGEE. Trimming took off 0 bases at V and 0 bases at J, with 7 bases between the two ends. CDR3 length: 14 residues. The chain joins TRBV9 to TRBJ2-7; D unresolved. This receptor was taken from a woman in her 30s with multiple sclerosis. Material: PBMCs. The CDR3 is CASSVAESSYEQYF. In nucleotides, the CDR3 is TGTGCCAGCAGCGTAGCGGAGAGCTCCTACGAGCAGTACTTC.